This TCR beta chain was profiled in a study of OX40 agonist ivuxolimab in advanced cancers. Regarding the study as a whole: Among the lowest peripheral clonal expansion occurred in 0.1-3.0 mg/kg partial responders. Both blood CD4+ and CD8+ T cells showed clonal growth by week 6 at 0.1 to 3.0 mg/kg.

Profiling relied on immunoSEQ multiplex PCR, and the TCRdb table lists in-frame clones only, not all of them. The sample has about 59,000 clones; 91% are singletons. Patients were ruled out by autoimmune disease history or systemic immunosuppression. Of note for this clone: No antigen is known for it.

The source of this sequence is an adult with an advanced solid tumor such as melanoma, head and neck, liver or kidney cancer. The sequences come from CD4+ or CD8+ T cells sorted from blood, collected in a trial of the OX40 agonist ivuxolimab.

In DNA form, the CDR3 reads TGTGCCAGCAGTTACTCGGGTGAAATGGAGCAGTTCTTC. Protein sequence: CASSYSGEMEQFF. The rearrangement links TRBV6-6 to TRBJ2-1; D is unresolved. The germline V and J ends were trimmed by 0 bases and 10 bases, with 10 bases remaining between them. The CDR3 runs 13 residues. Germline V gene lookup returns CDR1 MNHNY and CDR2 SVGAGI (reference sequence).